This T cell receptor (beta chain) stems from a study of blood T cell repertoires in COVID-19. Whole-study context: Sources were T cells, B-cell-depleted T cells, or PBMCs; the material itself was cDNA or gDNA.

Some clones are missing from TCRdb's copy, which holds only in-frame ones; the method was immunoSEQ multiplex PCR. In the table there are fewer than 400,000 clones, roughly 90% of which are singletons. V was trimmed by 3 bases and J by 5 bases, leaving 14 bases between them. The CDR3 is made up of 14 amino acids. The chain links TRBV5-3 to TRBJ1-1; D remains unclear. TRBV5-3 is classed as an ORF, of uncertain function. Sequenced input: peripheral blood. The origin of this receptor is a woman aged 25 to 39 with COVID-19, enrolled during active disease. CDR3 in DNA: TGTGCCAGAAGCTATAACCTTCCAGGAACTGAAGCTTTCTTT. Translating gives CARSYNLPGTEAFF.